This TCR beta chain was sequenced during a study of spatial heterogeneity in lung cancer. Background on the study: Raw-read counts averaged over ten per unique TCR and UMI combination.

Trimming cost V 5 bases and J 3 bases, with 19 bases left between them. Germline values: CDR1 GTSNPN, CDR2 SVGIG (reference sequence). The CDR3 totals 16 residues. In this sample, this clonotype turned up many times. Antigen unknown. Because the library targeted alpha chains, this beta chain is an off-target read whose size means little. The time point denotes: sample taken at primary tumor resection. The sequenced material consisted of unsorted whole RNA from tumor, nontumor lung or frozen PBMC. Every molecule of TCR cDNA had its own unique molecular identifier. A single record per CDR3 protein comes from TCRdb applying MiXCR to the 5' RACE reads. The table shows roughly 18,000 distinct CDR3 sequences, with 5.5% to 6.5% occurring only once. Findings and caveats of the study: Higher tumor mutation counts went along with higher counts of expanded intratumoral alpha and beta TCRs. Estimated coverage of tumor T cells was around 7.7% for alpha and 11% to 15% for beta chains.

The rearrangement joins TRBV30 to TRBJ2-2, with a weak D call TRBD2 (6 bases). Specimen: lung tumor tissue, collected at surgery. This TCR was recovered from a female donor with early-stage non-small cell lung cancer. The DNA of the CDR3 is TGTGCCTGGGTGGAAGGGACTCCGGGTTACACCGGGGAGCTGTTTTTT. It translates to CAWVEGTPGYTGELFF.